This record covers a single T cell receptor (beta chain). V was pared by 4 bases and J by 2 bases, with 4 bases of the junction left unmatched. Germline V gives CDR1 LNHDA, CDR2 SQIVND (reference sequence). This CDR3 has 15 residues. The table came from immunoSEQ multiplex PCR; TCRdb's copy has only in-frame clones and leaves some out. The table lists roughly 410,000 clones, 80% to 90% of them singletons. These data belong to a study of blood T cell repertoires in COVID-19. Turning to the study itself: The study drew acute and convalescent COVID-19 samples from the United States, Italy and Spain.

This sequence originates from a man aged 35-49 years with acute or convalescent COVID-19. Sequencing was done on a sample of peripheral blood. The V gene is TRBV19, the J gene TRBJ2-1, with 8 bases identical to TRBD2. The chain's CDR3 is CASSTSGLAYNEQFF. CDR3 DNA sequence: TGTGCCAGTAGTACCTCGGGACTAGCCTACAATGAGCAGTTCTTC.